This TCR beta chain was recovered during a study of OX40 agonist ivuxolimab in advanced cancers. Germline V lookup: CDR1 SGHNT, CDR2 YYREEE (reference sequence). V lost 5 bases to trimming and J lost 0 bases, with 11 bases between them. This CDR3 has 14 amino acids. Generated by immunoSEQ multiplex PCR, the TCRdb table keeps only in-frame clones and is missing some. This table holds around 100,000 clones, about nine tenths found once. The TCR sequence derives from an adult with an advanced solid tumor such as melanoma, head and neck, liver or kidney cancer. This chain joins TRBV5-4 and TRBJ1-1; D is ambiguous. The starting material was CD4+ or CD8+ T cells sorted from blood, obtained in a trial of the OX40 agonist ivuxolimab. The CDR3 sequence: CASSFRSMNTEAFF. Here the CDR3 DNA reads TGTGCCAGCAGTTTCAGGTCCATGAACACTGAAGCTTTCTTT.